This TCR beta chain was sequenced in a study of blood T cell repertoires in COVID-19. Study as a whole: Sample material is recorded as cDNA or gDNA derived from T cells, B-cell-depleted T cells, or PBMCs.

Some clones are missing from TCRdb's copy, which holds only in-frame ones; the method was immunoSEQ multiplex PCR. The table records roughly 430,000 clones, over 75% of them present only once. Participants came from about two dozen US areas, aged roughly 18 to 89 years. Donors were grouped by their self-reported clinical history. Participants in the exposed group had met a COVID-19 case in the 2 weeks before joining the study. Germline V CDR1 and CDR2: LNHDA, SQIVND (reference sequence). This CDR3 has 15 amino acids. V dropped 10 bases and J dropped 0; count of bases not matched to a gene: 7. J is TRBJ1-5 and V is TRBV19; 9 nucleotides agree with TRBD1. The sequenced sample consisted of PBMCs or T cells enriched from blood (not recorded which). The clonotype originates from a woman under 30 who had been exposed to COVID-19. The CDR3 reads CATRDRAISNQPQHF. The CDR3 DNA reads TGTGCCACCAGGGACAGGGCAATTAGCAATCAGCCCCAGCATTTT.